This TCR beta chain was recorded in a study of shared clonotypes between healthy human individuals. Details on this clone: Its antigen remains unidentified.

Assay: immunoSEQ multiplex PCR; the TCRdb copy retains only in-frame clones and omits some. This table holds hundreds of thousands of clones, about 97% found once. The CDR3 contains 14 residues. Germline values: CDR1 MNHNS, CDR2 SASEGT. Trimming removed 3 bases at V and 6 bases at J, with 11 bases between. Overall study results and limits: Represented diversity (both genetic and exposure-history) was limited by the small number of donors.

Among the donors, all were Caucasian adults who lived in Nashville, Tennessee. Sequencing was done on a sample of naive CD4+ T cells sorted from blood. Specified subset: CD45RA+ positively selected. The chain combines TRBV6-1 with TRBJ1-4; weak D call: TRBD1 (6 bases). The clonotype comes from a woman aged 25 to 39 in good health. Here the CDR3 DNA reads TGTGCCAGCAGTGACACAGGGTCAGATGAAAAACTGTTTTTT. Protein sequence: CASSDTGSDEKLFF.